This T cell receptor beta chain was captured in a study of PD-1 blockade in mismatch repair-deficient tumors. Overall study context: Patients had over ten mismatch repair-deficient cancer types and were previously treated and progressing. Whole-study results and caveats: Tumor-resident clones, often absent from pretreatment blood, expanded after pembrolizumab and then contracted.

Notes on this clone: What it binds is not known.

All patients were mismatch repair deficient, assessed by either PCR or immunohistochemistry. A few pembrolizumab responders had their TCRs sequenced. Produced via immunoSEQ multiplex PCR; TCRdb's table is partial and in-frame only. The sample holds around 62,000 clones, approximately 78% seen once. The source was peripheral blood, collected 2 weeks after starting pembrolizumab. This TCR was recovered from an adult with mismatch repair-deficient cancer.

In DNA, the CDR3 is TGTGCCATTCAAAGACTAGCGGGCTACGAGCAGTACTTC. This encodes CAIQRLAGYEQYF. The chain couples TRBV10-3 to TRBJ2-7; 10 nucleotides agree with TRBD2. V gave up 9 bases and J gave up 3 bases; unmatched junction bases: 5. Germline V gives CDR1 ENHRY, CDR2 SYGVKD. CDR3 length: 13 amino acids.